This T cell receptor beta chain emerged from a study of cytomegalovirus exposure and HLA in healthy donors. Whole-study findings and limits: A later analysis found that most CMV-associated TCR beta chains appeared HLA-restricted.

Vbeta (60) and Jbeta (13) primers were used in the PCR. In the authors' workflow: Around 83 million unique TCR beta chains, roughly 11 million shared, were counted in a later analysis. Libraries were prepared by immunoSEQ multiplex PCR; TCRdb keeps only in-frame clonotypes and omits some of them. V, J and clone size were drawn from that table, and D and trimming were deduced from the DNA. Of roughly 180,000 clones listed, 80% are singletons. Losses at the gene ends were 4 bases for V and 2 bases for J; bases not matched to a gene: 2. This CDR3 region has 13 residues. Per the germline V gene, CDR1 is GTSNPN and CDR2 is SVGIG (reference sequence). Turning to this clone: Its antigen is not identified.

The sample consisted of PBMCs. The source of this sequence is a girl aged 10 to 17 in good health and CMV-seropositive. V usage is TRBV30 and J usage is TRBJ2-5; 9 bases fit TRBD2. The CDR3 nucleotides read TGTGCCTGGACTAGCGGGGTTCAAGAGACCCAGTACTTC. This gives the protein CAWTSGVQETQYF.